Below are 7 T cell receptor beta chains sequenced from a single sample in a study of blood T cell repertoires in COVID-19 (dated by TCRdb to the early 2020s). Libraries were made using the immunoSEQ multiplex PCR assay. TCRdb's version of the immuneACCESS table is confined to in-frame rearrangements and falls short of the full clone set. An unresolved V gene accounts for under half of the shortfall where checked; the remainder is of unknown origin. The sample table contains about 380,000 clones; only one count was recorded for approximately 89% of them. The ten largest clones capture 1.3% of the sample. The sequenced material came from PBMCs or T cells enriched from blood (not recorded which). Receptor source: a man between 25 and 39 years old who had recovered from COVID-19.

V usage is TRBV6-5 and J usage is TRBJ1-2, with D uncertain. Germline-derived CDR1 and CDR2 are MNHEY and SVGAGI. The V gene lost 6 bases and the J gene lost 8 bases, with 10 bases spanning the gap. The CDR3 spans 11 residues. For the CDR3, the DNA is TGTGCCAGCAGAACGGAGGTAGGCTACACCTTC. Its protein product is CASRTEVGYTF.

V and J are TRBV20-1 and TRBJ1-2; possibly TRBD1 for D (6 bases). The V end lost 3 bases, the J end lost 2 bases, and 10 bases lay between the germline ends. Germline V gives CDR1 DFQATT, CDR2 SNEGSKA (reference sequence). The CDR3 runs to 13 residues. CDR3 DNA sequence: TGCAGTGCTAGTTACAGGGCCAACTATGGCTACACCTTC. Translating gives CSASYRANYGYTF.

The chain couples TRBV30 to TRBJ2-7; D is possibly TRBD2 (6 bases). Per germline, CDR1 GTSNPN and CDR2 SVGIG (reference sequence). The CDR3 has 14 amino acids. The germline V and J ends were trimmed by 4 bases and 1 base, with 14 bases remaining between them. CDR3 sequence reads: CAWTPVGGSYEQYF. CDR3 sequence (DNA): TGTGCCTGGACCCCCGTGGGAGGTTCCTACGAGCAGTACTTC.

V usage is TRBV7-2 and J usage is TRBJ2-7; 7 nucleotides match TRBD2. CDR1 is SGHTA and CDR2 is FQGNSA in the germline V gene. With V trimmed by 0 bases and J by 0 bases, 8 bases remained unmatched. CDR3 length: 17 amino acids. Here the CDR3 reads CASSLAPRWGGSYEQYF. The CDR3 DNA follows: TGTGCCAGCAGCTTAGCGCCCAGGTGGGGGGGCTCCTACGAGCAGTACTTC.

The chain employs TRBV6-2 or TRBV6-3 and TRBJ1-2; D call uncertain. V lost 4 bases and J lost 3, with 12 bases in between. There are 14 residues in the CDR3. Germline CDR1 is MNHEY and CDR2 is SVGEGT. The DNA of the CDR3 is TGTGCCAGCAGTTTCCCAGCGTCCGACTATGGCTACACCTTC. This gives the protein CASSFPASDYGYTF.

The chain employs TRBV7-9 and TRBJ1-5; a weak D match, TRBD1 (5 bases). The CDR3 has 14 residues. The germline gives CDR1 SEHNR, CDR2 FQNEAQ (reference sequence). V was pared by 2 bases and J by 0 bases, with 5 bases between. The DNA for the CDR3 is TGTGCCAGCAGCTTACAGGGTAGCAATCAGCCCCAGCATTTT. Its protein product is CASSLQGSNQPQHF. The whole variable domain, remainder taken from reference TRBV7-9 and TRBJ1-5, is DTGVSQNPRHKITKRGQNVTFRCDPISEHNRLYWYRQTLGQGPEFLTYFQNEAQLEKSRLLSDRFSAERPKGSFSTLEIQRTEQGDSAMYLCASSLQGSNQPQHFGDGTRLSIL.

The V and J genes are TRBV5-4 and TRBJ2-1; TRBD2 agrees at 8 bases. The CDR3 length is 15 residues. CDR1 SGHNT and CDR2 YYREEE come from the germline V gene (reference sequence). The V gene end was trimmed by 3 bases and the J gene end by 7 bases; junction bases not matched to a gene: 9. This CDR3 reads CASSSGGALSNEQFF. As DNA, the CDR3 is TGTGCCAGCAGCTCGGGGGGGGCGTTATCTAATGAGCAGTTCTTC.